These T cell receptor beta chains were read from a single sample in a study of blood T cell repertoires in COVID-19. Measured with immunoSEQ multiplex PCR; TCRdb has only the in-frame clones, and not every one. The data show 250,000 or so clones, with roughly 88% seen just once and roughly 0.8% held by the top ten. Sequenced input: peripheral blood. The receptors shown here come from a woman in her twenties or thirties with acute or convalescent COVID-19. The CDR3 runs from the conserved cysteine through the conserved F or W. A D gene is named only where the DNA matches it firmly. Clone size, where shown, is once, few, many, or a class for clones that have expanded.

d_gene	abundance	v_gene	j_gene	CDR3aa	CDR3nt
TRBD1	NA	TRBV6-5	TRBJ2-5	CASSRDRAETQYF	TGTGCCAGCAGTCGGGACAGGGCTGAGACCCAGTACTTC
TRBD1	NA	TRBV29-1	TRBJ1-2	CSVEDRGGGTNYGYTF	TGCAGCGTTGAAGATAGAGGAGGGGGCACTAACTATGGCTACACCTTC
TRBD2	NA	TRBV6-5	TRBJ2-1	CASSYLTSGRYNEQFF	TGTGCCAGCAGTTACCTTACTAGCGGGAGATACAATGAGCAGTTCTTC
TRBD2	NA	TRBV7-7	TRBJ2-5	CASSPSGTSGMKTQYF	TGTGCCAGCAGCCCGTCCGGGACTAGCGGGATGAAGACCCAGTACTTC
TRBD1	NA	TRBV20-1	TRBJ2-7	CSASGTGLYEQYF	TGCAGTGCTAGTGGGACAGGGTTATACGAGCAGTACTTC
TRBD1	few	TRBV12-5	TRBJ1-2	CASGLGQGYSYGYTF	TGTGCTAGTGGTTTGGGACAGGGGTATAGCTATGGCTACACCTTC
NA	NA	TRBV19	TRBJ1-4	CASSIGRLDAEEKLFF	TGTGCCAGTAGTATAGGAAGACTCGATGCCGAGGAAAAACTGTTTTTT
TRBD2	many	TRBV27	TRBJ2-4	CASSLMSSGPGEGKNIQYF	TGTGCCAGCAGTTTAATGTCTAGCGGGCCCGGCGAAGGCAAAAACATTCAGTACTTC
TRBD1	few	TRBV27	TRBJ2-5	CASSFLQGGQETQYF	TGTGCCAGCAGTTTCTTACAGGGGGGACAAGAGACCCAGTACTTC
NA	NA	TRBV5-4	TRBJ1-6	CASSSSGSSYNSPLHF	TGTGCCAGCAGCAGTAGCGGGAGCTCCTATAATTCACCCCTCCACTTT
NA	NA	TRBV2	TRBJ1-5	CASREGNSNQPQHF	TGTGCCAGCAGGGAGGGTAATAGCAATCAGCCCCAGCATTTT
TRBD1	few	TRBV7-8	TRBJ2-7	CASSRQGSYEQYF	TGTGCCAGCAGCCGACAGGGCTCCTACGAGCAGTACTTC
TRBD2	NA	TRBV6-5	TRBJ2-1	CASSYLLAGVSNEQFF	TGTGCCAGCAGTTATCTACTAGCGGGAGTTTCCAATGAGCAGTTCTTC
NA	NA	TRBV2	TRBJ2-3	CASSGQGPVLDTQYF	TGTGCCAGCAGTGGGCAGGGCCCGGTATTAGATACGCAGTATTTT
NA	NA	TRBV15	TRBJ2-1	CATSRGTRPIGNEQFF	TGTGCCACCAGCAGAGGGACAAGACCAATTGGGAATGAGCAGTTCTTC
TRBD1	once	TRBV7-6	TRBJ2-7	CASSWGQGKREVYEQYF	TGTGCCAGCAGCTGGGGACAGGGGAAACGGGAAGTCTACGAGCAGTACTTC
TRBD1	NA	TRBV6-5	TRBJ1-2	CASSTGGGVSGYTF	TGTGCCAGCAGTACAGGGGGCGGAGTGAGTGGCTACACCTTC
TRBD1	NA	TRBV7-9	TRBJ1-5	CASSSRQGANQPQHF	TGTGCCAGCAGCTCGAGACAGGGGGCTAATCAGCCCCAGCATTTT
NA	NA	TRBV6-5	TRBJ1-6	CATFQGQGIGSPLHF	TGTGCCACCTTTCAAGGGCAGGGGATCGGGTCACCCCTCCACTTT
NA	once	TRBV6-5	TRBJ1-6	CASSYEGFDNSPLHF	TGTGCCAGCAGTTACGAGGGTTTCGATAATTCACCCCTCCACTTT
NA	NA	TRBV11-3	TRBJ2-2	CASQQGDDTGELFF	TGTGCCAGCCAACAGGGTGATGACACCGGGGAGCTGTTTTTT
NA	once	TRBV7-9	TRBJ1-6	CASSSGLYNSPLHF	TGTGCCAGCAGCTCGGGACTGTATAATTCACCCCTCCACTTT
TRBD2	once	TRBV9	TRBJ2-3	CASSVAPGGGTDTQYF	TGTGCCAGCAGCGTAGCTCCGGGAGGAGGCACAGATACGCAGTATTTT
TRBD2	NA	TRBV27	TRBJ2-2	CASRKGLANTGELFF	TGTGCCAGCAGAAAGGGACTAGCAAACACCGGGGAGCTGTTTTTT
NA	NA	TRBV18	TRBJ2-5	CASSPRDRYQETQYF	TGTGCCAGCTCACCACGTGACAGGTATCAAGAGACCCAGTACTTC
NA	NA	TRBV6-2/TRBV6-3	TRBJ1-2	CASSYYQGSGYGYTF	TGTGCCAGCAGTTACTATCAGGGATCCGGCTATGGCTACACCTTC
NA	NA	TRBV18	TRBJ2-5	CASSFDSPRSLWETQYF	TGTGCCAGCTCATTCGACAGCCCACGATCCTTATGGGAGACCCAGTACTTC
TRBD1	NA	TRBV7-6	TRBJ1-5	CASSRRTGVNQPQHF	TGTGCCAGCAGCCGAAGGACAGGGGTCAACCAGCCCCAGCATTTT
NA	NA	TRBV11-3	TRBJ1-1	CASSLGAGQNTEAFF	TGTGCCAGCAGCTTAGGGGCAGGACAGAACACTGAAGCTTTCTTT
NA	NA	TRBV27	TRBJ2-2	CASSLLGHPNTGELFF	TGTGCCAGCAGTCTCCTCGGACACCCGAACACCGGGGAGCTGTTTTTT
NA	NA	TRBV13	TRBJ2-7	CASSLGRGRLYEQYF	TGTGCCAGCAGCTTAGGGCGGGGGCGACTCTACGAGCAGTACTTC
TRBD1	NA	TRBV3-1/TRBV3-2	TRBJ2-7	CASSQDLSGGRNEQYF	TGTGCCAGCAGCCAAGATCTTTCAGGGGGCAGGAACGAGCAGTACTTC
NA	NA	TRBV3-1/TRBV3-2	TRBJ1-6	CASSYEENSPLHF	TGTGCCAGCTCATACGAGGAGAATTCACCCCTCCACTTT
NA	NA	TRBV21-1	TRBJ2-7	CASSGEDRGYEQYF	TGTGCCAGCAGCGGAGAGGACAGGGGGTACGAGCAGTACTTC
NA	NA	TRBV29-1	TRBJ1-2	CSVEDLNYGYTF	TGCAGCGTTGAAGATCTGAACTATGGCTACACCTTC
NA	NA	TRBV10-3	TRBJ2-3	CATRLTDTQYF	TGTGCCACCAGACTCACAGATACGCAGTATTTT
NA	NA	TRBV27	TRBJ1-5	CASASTGGYSGRQPQHF	TGTGCCAGCGCCTCCACGGGGGGGTACTCAGGGAGACAGCCCCAGCATTTT
TRBD1	NA	TRBV7-6	TRBJ2-3	CASSHRTGRETDTQYF	TGTGCCAGCAGCCATCGGACAGGGCGGGAAACAGATACGCAGTATTTT